This T cell receptor (beta chain) was found in a study of blood T cell repertoires in COVID-19. TCRdb keeps only in-frame clones here, not all; method: immunoSEQ multiplex PCR. The sample includes about 170,000 clones, 85% to 90% of them seen just once. The Seattle patients, enrolled during active infection, were followed longitudinally. This receptor was identified in a woman aged 80 or older with COVID-19, enrolled during active disease. The sequencing input was peripheral blood.

CDR3 sequence reads: CASSQGARSNQPQHF. The DNA of the CDR3 is TGTGCCAGCAGCCAGGGGGCGAGGAGCAATCAGCCCCAGCATTTT. The chain employs TRBV6-2 or TRBV6-3 and TRBJ1-5; 8 bases map to TRBD1. The V gene end was trimmed by 6 bases and the J gene end by 1 base; junction bases not matched to a gene: 5. CDR1 MNHEY and CDR2 SVGEGT come from the germline V gene. This CDR3 region has 15 residues.